One and the same sample provided the 25 T cell receptor beta chains below, sequenced in a study of Ad26.COV2.S vaccination and SARS-CoV-2 variants. Stated treatment: roughly 19 received Ad26.COV2.S at low or high dose, single or two shots; about 5 received placebo; per-sample allocation not given. Collection of samples fell on day 63 after the first vaccine or placebo injection. The repertoire was sequenced with immunoSEQ multiplex PCR; TCRdb's copy has only in-frame clones and lacks some. The top ten clones hold 1.7% of a sample with 350,000 to 600,000 clones, around 89% of them seen once. Material: peripheral blood, obtained in a trial of Ad26.COV2.S vaccine versus placebo. These receptors originate from a person between 18 and 60 years old who received the Ad26.COV2.S COVID-19 vaccine or a placebo.

This rearrangement joins TRBV14 to TRBJ2-7, with D tentatively TRBD1 or TRBD2 (5 bases each). CDR3 size: 13 residues. With 3 bases removed from V and 0 bases from J, the gap between germline ends came to 6 bases. Germline assignment: CDR1 SGHDN and CDR2 FVKESK. CDR3: CASSQGPSYEQYF. CDR3 bases: TGTGCCAGCAGCCAGGGACCCTCCTACGAGCAGTACTTC.

The chain uses TRBV5-1 and TRBJ2-7, with D tentatively TRBD2 (6 bases). Germline assignment: CDR1 SGHRS and CDR2 YFSETQ. Trimming left V 6 bases short and J 7 bases short, with 11 bases between. CDR3 size: 11 residues. The CDR3 nucleotides read TGCGCCAGCAAGACTAGTGGGGAGCAGTACTTC. As protein: CASKTSGEQYF.

The V and J genes are TRBV9 and TRBJ2-1, with 9 bases fitting TRBD1. With V trimmed by 0 bases and J by 9 bases, 19 bases remained unmatched. The V gene's germline CDR1 is SGDLS and CDR2 YYNGEE. This CDR3 region has 19 residues. The CDR3 DNA follows: TGTGCCAGCAGCGTAGAATTTCGAGTGGGGGACAGGGTAGCGAGTGAGCAGTTCTTC. This codes for CASSVEFRVGDRVASEQFF.

The chain is built from TRBV4-2 and TRBJ2-1, with unresolved D. The germline V and J ends were trimmed by 1 base and 7 bases, with 5 bases remaining between them. There are 12 residues in the CDR3. Looked up from germline, CDR1 is LGHNA and CDR2 is YNFKEQ. The CDR3 DNA reads as TGTGCCAGCAGCCAAGCCCCGAATGAGCAGTTCTTC. Amino acid sequence: CASSQAPNEQFF.

The sample holds one count of this clone. V gene TRBV7-2 combines with J gene TRBJ1-5; 8 bases agree with TRBD1. The trim removed 4 bases at V and 0 bases at J, leaving 11 bases unmatched. The CDR3 is 18 residues long. Germline-derived CDR1 and CDR2 are SGHTA and FQGNSA. The CDR3 coding sequence is TGTGCCAGCAGCTACGGACAGGGTCCCCTATATAGCAATCAGCCCCAGCATTTT. Protein sequence: CASSYGQGPLYSNQPQHF. The whole variable domain, filled in from reference TRBV7-2 and TRBJ1-5, reads GAGVSQSPSNKVTEKGKDVELRCDPISGHTALYWYRQSLGQGLEFLIYFQGNSAPDKSGLPSDRFSAERTGGSVSTLTIQRTQQEDSAVYLCASSYGQGPLYSNQPQHFGDGTRLSIL.

This chain joins TRBV6-1 and TRBJ1-3; 8 bases agree with TRBD1. Per the germline V gene, CDR1 is MNHNS and CDR2 is SASEGT. This CDR3 has 16 residues. The V and J ends lost 4 bases and 4 bases, in that order; junction bases with no gene match: 9. The CDR3, as DNA: TGTGCCAGCAGTGGGGGAGTCCGGGACAGGGGAAACACCATATATTTT. It specifies CASSGGVRDRGNTIYF.

V and J are TRBV18 and TRBJ2-7; D perhaps matches TRBD2 (6 bases). The V end was cut by 5 bases, the J end by 10 bases, with 21 bases between. The CDR3 is 14 amino acids. Germline V gene sequence: CDR1 KGHSH, CDR2 LQKENI. The CDR3 is CASSTATEGTQQYF. As DNA, the CDR3 is TGTGCCAGCTCAACCGCGACGGAGGGGACGCAACAGTACTTC.

This chain links TRBV28 with TRBJ2-3; 9 bases align to TRBD2. The CDR3 loop spans 15 amino acids. Germline CDR1 and CDR2: MDHEN and SYDVKM. Trimming at V came to 6 bases and at J to 7 bases, leaving 11 bases not matched to a gene. In DNA form, the CDR3 reads TGTGCCAGCAGCTCCGTAAAGCGGGAGGACCATACGCAGTATTTT. Amino acids: CASSSVKREDHTQYF.

The chain joins TRBV7-3 to TRBJ2-2; D remains ambiguous. Germline CDR1 reads SGHTA; CDR2 reads FQGTGA. CDR3 length: 14 amino acids. The germline V and J ends were trimmed by 2 bases and 1 base, with 5 bases remaining between them. DNA for the CDR3: TGTGCCAGCAGCTTACTGAGGAACACCGGGGAGCTGTTTTTT. Protein product: CASSLLRNTGELFF.

V and J are TRBV11-2 and TRBJ2-3, with 13 bases aligning to TRBD2. Trimming removed 8 bases from V and 7 bases from J; junction bases left unmatched: 15. The CDR3 spans 17 residues. In germline, CDR1 is SGHAT, CDR2 FQNNGV. The CDR3 DNA reads TGTGCCAGCTCGAGGCCCCGGACTAGCGGGAGTAGCTATACGCAGTATTTT. Residues: CASSRPRTSGSSYTQYF.

This clone was recorded once. CDR3 in amino acids: CASSSGWGLNEQFF. CDR3 coding DNA: TGTGCCAGCAGCTCTGGGTGGGGCCTCAATGAGCAGTTCTTC. The chain is built from TRBV5-6 and TRBJ2-1; tentative D call: TRBD1 (5 bases). The CDR3 covers 14 residues. Deletions cut 3 bases from V and 6 bases from J, with 13 bases between. CDR1 is SGHDT, CDR2 YYEEEE, per germline.

The rearrangement joins TRBV7-8 to TRBJ1-5, with D possibly TRBD1 on 5 matching bases. V lost 2 bases to trimming and J lost 6 bases, with 14 bases between them. The CDR3 is made up of 15 amino acids. Looked up from germline, CDR1 is SGHVS and CDR2 is FQNEAQ. Here the CDR3 reads CASSLNTRVTQPQHF. CDR3 nucleotides: TGTGCCAGCAGCTTAAATACCAGGGTGACTCAGCCCCAGCATTTT.

CDR3 nucleotide sequence: TGTGCCAGCTCACCCAAAAAGCGAGAGCAAGAGACCCAGTACTTC. Translating it yields CASSPKKREQETQYF. J is TRBJ2-5 and V is TRBV18; no firm D call. Trimming shortened V by 3 bases and J by 2 bases, and 13 bases separated the two germline ends. The CDR3 is 15 residues long. Germline lookup yields CDR1 KGHSH and CDR2 LQKENI. Complete variable domain (other parts from reference TRBV18 and TRBJ2-5): NAGVMQNPRHLVRRRGQEARLRCSPMKGHSHVYWYRQLPEEGLKFMVYLQKENIIDESGMPKERFSAEFPKEGPSILRIQQVVRGDSAAYFCASSPKKREQETQYFGPGTRLLVL.

V is TRBV6-5 and J is TRBJ1-4; D gene ambiguous. Germline V gene sequence: CDR1 MNHEY, CDR2 SVGAGI. This CDR3 is built from 14 residues. The germline V and J ends were trimmed by 6 bases and 0 bases, with 8 bases remaining between them. DNA of the CDR3: TGTGCCAGCAGCGCACCTGCAACTAATGAAAAACTGTTTTTT. This translates into CASSAPATNEKLFF.

The rearrangement links TRBV27 to TRBJ1-2; 7 nucleotides line up with TRBD1. Germline V gene lookup returns CDR1 MNHEY and CDR2 SMNVEV (reference sequence). The CDR3 extends over 15 amino acids. Losses at the gene ends were 3 bases for V and 4 bases for J; bases not matched to a gene: 8. DNA of the CDR3: TGTGCCAGCAGTTTCACAGGGGTGCTGTTCTATGGCTACACCTTC. Protein sequence: CASSFTGVLFYGYTF.

As for this clone: At the DNA level, this CDR3 is encoded by other sequences in the same sample as well. The V gene is TRBV9, the J gene TRBJ2-7; 10 nucleotides agree with TRBD2. Germline assignment: CDR1 SGDLS and CDR2 YYNGEE. The CDR3 covers 15 residues. V trimming: 2 bases; J trimming: 2 bases; junction bases outside the gene matches: 4. The CDR3: CASSVDGTSAYEQYF. The CDR3, as DNA: TGTGCCAGCAGCGTGGACGGGACTAGCGCCTACGAGCAGTACTTC.

In its sample, this clone was seen once. The chain has TRBV7-9 and TRBJ1-4, with D perhaps matching TRBD1 (6 bases). Germline loops: CDR1 SEHNR, CDR2 FQNEAQ (reference sequence). The CDR3 spans 14 residues. V shed 5 bases and J shed 7 bases, with 14 bases lying between them. CDR3 bases: TGTGCCAGCAGCCCACCAACAGGGTTTGAAAAACTGTTTTTT. Amino acids: CASSPPTGFEKLFF. Full variable domain (remainder filled in from reference TRBV7-9 and TRBJ1-4): DTGVSQNPRHKITKRGQNVTFRCDPISEHNRLYWYRQTLGQGPEFLTYFQNEAQLEKSRLLSDRFSAERPKGSFSTLEIQRTEQGDSAMYLCASSPPTGFEKLFFGSGTQLSVL.

V and J are TRBV14 and TRBJ1-6; D possibly corresponds to TRBD1 (6 bases). The germline V gene encodes CDR1 SGHDN and CDR2 FVKESK. The CDR3 spans 17 residues. V gave up 6 bases and J gave up 0 bases, with 15 bases separating them. The CDR3 region has the DNA TGTGCCAGCAGTCGGGACACTCGGAGCTCCTATAATTCACCCCTCCACTTT. Translated: CASSRDTRSSYNSPLHF.

The chain is built from TRBV7-2 and TRBJ1-6, with D maybe TRBD1 (5 bases). The CDR3 totals 15 residues. The germline V gene has CDR1 SGHTA and CDR2 FQGNSA. V was shortened by 5 bases and J by 7 bases, with 15 bases between the two germline ends. Here the CDR3 DNA reads TGTGCCAGCAGCACCCAGGGAACGAGGAATTCACCCCTCCACTTT. The encoded protein is CASSTQGTRNSPLHF.

This clone occurred once. The chain couples TRBV2 to TRBJ1-5; D remains ambiguous. Germline assignment: CDR1 SNHLY and CDR2 FYNNEI. The CDR3 covers 12 residues. Trimming pared 4 bases from V and 6 bases from J, leaving 7 bases between. CDR3 residues: CASSVPTQPQHF. For the CDR3, the DNA is TGTGCCAGCAGTGTTCCTACTCAGCCCCAGCATTTT.

The chain uses TRBV28 and TRBJ1-2, with a tentative D call TRBD1 (5 bases). Germline CDR1 is MDHEN and CDR2 is SYDVKM. The CDR3 totals 13 residues. Trimming stripped 4 bases from V and 3 bases from J, with 9 bases between. CDR3 region: CASSWGGYYGYTF. The CDR3 region has the DNA TGTGCCAGCAGTTGGGGGGGGTACTATGGCTACACCTTC.

The chain joins TRBV11-3 to TRBJ1-2; D not resolved. CDR3 length equals 16 residues. Germline loops: CDR1 SGHNT, CDR2 YENEEA. Trimming took 0 bases from V and 7 from J, leaving 18 bases between them. DNA for the CDR3: TGTGCCAGCAGCTTAGATTCGTGCAGGCTGGAGCCTGGCTACACCTTC. Its protein is CASSLDSCRLEPGYTF.

The chain couples TRBV25-1 to TRBJ1-2; D gene uncertain. Trimming took 0 bases from V and 6 from J, leaving 11 bases between them. The CDR3 contains 14 residues. Germline assignment: CDR1 MGHDK and CDR2 SYGVNS. The CDR3 is CASSEYGRLDGYTF. The CDR3 DNA sequence: TGTGCCAGCAGTGAATATGGACGTCTAGATGGCTACACCTTC.

The CDR3 DNA reads as TGCGCCAGCAGCTTGGAAGCCGGGGAGCTGTTTTTT. It codes for CASSLEAGELFF. The rearrangement links TRBV5-1 to TRBJ2-2; D gene unclear. This CDR3 is built from 12 residues. CDR1 and CDR2 (germline): SGHRS, YFSETQ. V dropped 0 bases and J dropped 6 bases, with 3 bases sitting between them.

The chain combines TRBV2 with TRBJ2-7; no definite D call. Germline V CDR1 and CDR2: SNHLY, FYNNEI. The CDR3 consists of 15 residues. The V gene lost 4 bases and the J gene lost 0 bases, with 13 bases spanning the gap. CDR3 sequence reads: CASSVGRYHSYEQYF. For the CDR3, the DNA is TGTGCCAGCAGTGTGGGCAGGTACCACTCCTACGAGCAGTACTTC.